This paragraph reports one TCR beta chain. The data were taken from a study of cytomegalovirus exposure and HLA in healthy donors. Study in general: Both the approximately 120 validation repertoires and the 666 first-cohort repertoires used the same platform, as reported by a later analysis.

Trimming took 4 bases from V and 7 from J; bases not matched to a gene: 6. In germline, CDR1 is LNHDA, CDR2 SQIVND (reference sequence). This CDR3 spans 13 amino acids. Sequencing used immunoSEQ multiplex PCR; TCRdb keeps in-frame clones, though not all of them. Of roughly 130,000 clones listed, about nine tenths were seen once; the top ten hold 1.4% to 1.5%. Input material: PBMCs. The receptor was isolated from a man aged 25 to 40 in good health and CMV-seronegative. The rearrangement links TRBV19 to TRBJ1-1; 7 bases are shared with TRBD1. CDR3 region: CASSTTGFVEAFF. The DNA of the CDR3 is TGTGCCAGTAGTACGACAGGGTTTGTTGAAGCTTTCTTT.